This section outlines one T cell receptor beta chain sequence together with its context. Here immunoSEQ multiplex PCR was the method, and the copy in TCRdb shows in-frame clones only, minus some. The repertoire includes more than 90,000 clones, 85% of them detected once, and approximately 40% sits in the top ten. This specimen comes from a study of blood T cell repertoires in COVID-19. Study-level information: Sample material is recorded as cDNA or gDNA derived from T cells, B-cell-depleted T cells, or PBMCs.

The CDR3 runs 12 residues. Looked up from germline, CDR1 is GTSNPN and CDR2 is SVGIG (reference sequence). Trimming at V came to 6 bases and at J to 4 bases, leaving 5 bases not matched to a gene. This chain links TRBV30 with TRBJ2-7; 8 nucleotides agree with TRBD1. This clonotype was sampled from a man older than 75 with acute or convalescent COVID-19. Sequenced: peripheral blood. CDR3 loop: CACNRGNYEQYF. The CDR3 region has the DNA TGTGCCTGTAACAGGGGGAATTACGAGCAGTACTTC.